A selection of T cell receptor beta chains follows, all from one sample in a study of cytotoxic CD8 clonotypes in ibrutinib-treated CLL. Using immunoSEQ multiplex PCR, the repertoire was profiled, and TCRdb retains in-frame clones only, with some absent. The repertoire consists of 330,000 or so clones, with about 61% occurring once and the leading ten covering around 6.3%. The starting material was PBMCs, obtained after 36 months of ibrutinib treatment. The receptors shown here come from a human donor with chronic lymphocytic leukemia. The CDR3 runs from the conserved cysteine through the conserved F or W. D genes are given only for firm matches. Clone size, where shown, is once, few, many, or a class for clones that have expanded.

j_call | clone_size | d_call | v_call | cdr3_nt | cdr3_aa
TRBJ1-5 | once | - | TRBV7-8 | TGTGCCAGCAGCTTAGAGTTGGGGGCGCGAAATCAGCCCCAGCATTTT | CASSLELGARNQPQHF
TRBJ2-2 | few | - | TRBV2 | TGTGCCAGCAGTGAAGCGCTTCCAGGGCCCGGGGAGCTGTTTTTT | CASSEALPGPGELFF
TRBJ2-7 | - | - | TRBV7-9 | TGTGCCAGCAGCTTATCATGGTTCAACGAGCAGTACTTC | CASSLSWFNEQYF
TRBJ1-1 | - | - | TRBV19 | TGTGCCACCCTAAATTACGGGGGGCAAAGAGCTTTCTTT | CATLNYGGQRAFF
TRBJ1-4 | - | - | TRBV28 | TGTGCCAGCAGCCTTGGACTGAAACTGTTTTTT | CASSLGLKLFF
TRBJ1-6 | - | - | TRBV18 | TGTGCCAGCTCACCACGGGAAAATTCACCCCTCCACTTT | CASSPRENSPLHF
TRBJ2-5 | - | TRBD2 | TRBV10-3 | TGTGCCATCAGTGACCCTAGCGGGGGGGCATGGTTAGAGACCCAGTACTTC | CAISDPSGGAWLETQYF
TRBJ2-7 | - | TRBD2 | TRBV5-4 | TGTGCCAGCAGCTTGGGGGGTGGGACTATATACGAGCAGTACTTC | CASSLGGGTIYEQYF
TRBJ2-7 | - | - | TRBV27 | TGTGCCAGCAGCCGGACCGGGACTGAGACCTACGAGCAGTACTTC | CASSRTGTETYEQYF
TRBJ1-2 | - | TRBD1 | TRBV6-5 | TGTGCCAGCAGTTACGGACAGGGGGATGGCTACACCTTC | CASSYGQGDGYTF
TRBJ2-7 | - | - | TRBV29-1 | TGCAGCGCAAAAGGGACGTACGAGCAGTACTTC | CSAKGTYEQYF
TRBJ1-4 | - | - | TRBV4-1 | TGCGCCAGCAGCCAAGGGGCCACTATGGAGGAAAAACTGTTTTTT | CASSQGATMEEKLFF
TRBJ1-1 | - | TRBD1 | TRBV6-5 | TGTGCCAGCAGTTACTCTGGGACAGGGAAGAACACTGAAGCTTTCTTT | CASSYSGTGKNTEAFF
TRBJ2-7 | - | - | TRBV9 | TGTGCCAGCAGCGTAGATAGGCTACCCTACGAGCAGTACTTC | CASSVDRLPYEQYF
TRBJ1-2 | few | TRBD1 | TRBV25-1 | TGTGCCAGCAGTGAATACTCCGGACAGGGGGTAGATGGCTACACCTTC | CASSEYSGQGVDGYTF
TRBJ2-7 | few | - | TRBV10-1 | TGCGCCAGCGGTGGAGATCGCTCCTACGAGCAGTACTTC | CASGGDRSYEQYF
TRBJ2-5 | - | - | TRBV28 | TGTGCCAGCAGAACCGGGGTCGTCGGGGAGACCCAGTACTTC | CASRTGVVGETQYF
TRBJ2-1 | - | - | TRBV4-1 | TGCGCCAGCAGCCATATAGCGACCATGAACTACAATGAGCAGTTCTTC | CASSHIATMNYNEQFF
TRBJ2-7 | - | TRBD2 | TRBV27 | TGTGCCAGCAGTCCGGTTATGGGACTAGCGATGTACTTC | CASSPVMGLAMYF
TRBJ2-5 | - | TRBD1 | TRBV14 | TGTGCCAGCAGCCAAACCCGGACAGGGATGGGGACCCAGTACTTC | CASSQTRTGMGTQYF
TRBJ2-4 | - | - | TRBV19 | TGTGCCAGTAGTATAGGGAGTCTGTTGGGAGCCAAAAACATTCAGTACTTC | CASSIGSLLGAKNIQYF
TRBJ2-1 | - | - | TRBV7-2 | TGTGCCAGCAGCCAAGTGGGGGGCAATGAGCAGTTCTTC | CASSQVGGNEQFF
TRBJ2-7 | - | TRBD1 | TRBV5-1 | TGCGCCAGCAGCTCCCAGACAGGGAAAGGCTACGAGCAGTACTTC | CASSSQTGKGYEQYF
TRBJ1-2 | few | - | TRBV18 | TGTGCCAGCTCACCAGGGAGAGGCTACACCTTC | CASSPGRGYTF
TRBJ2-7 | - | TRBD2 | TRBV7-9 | TGTGCCAGCAGCTTGGTAGCGGGAGTCTGGCACGAGCAGTACTTC | CASSLVAGVWHEQYF
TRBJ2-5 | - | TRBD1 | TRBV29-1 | TGCAGCGTTGAGAGGGACAGGGGAGAGACCCAGTACTTC | CSVERDRGETQYF
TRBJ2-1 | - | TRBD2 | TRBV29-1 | TGCAGCGTTGGAAGGGAGGGCGGTCACAATGAGCAGTTCTTC | CSVGREGGHNEQFF
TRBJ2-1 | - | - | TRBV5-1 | TGCGCCAGCAGTCCTCAGGGGAATGAGCAGTTCTTC | CASSPQGNEQFF
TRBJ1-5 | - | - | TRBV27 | TGTGCCAGCAGTTTCCTGGTCTCAGGGGTGGGCCAGCCCCAGCATTTT | CASSFLVSGVGQPQHF
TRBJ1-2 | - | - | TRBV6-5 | TGTGCCAGCAGTTCTCCCGGGACCCCCTATGGCTACACCTTC | CASSSPGTPYGYTF
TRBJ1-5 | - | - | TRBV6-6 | TGTGCCAGCGGCTCCGGGGCACATAGCAATCAGCCCCAGCATTTT | CASGSGAHSNQPQHF
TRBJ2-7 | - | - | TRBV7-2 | TGTGCCAGCAGCTTAGGAGGGGTCGGCGGTCTCGAGCAGTACTTC | CASSLGGVGGLEQYF
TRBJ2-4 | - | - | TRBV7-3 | TGTGCCAGCAGCCGGACACCTATCGAGGACATTCAGTACTTC | CASSRTPIEDIQYF